The rows below give T cell receptor beta chains drawn from one sample of a study of blood T cell repertoires in COVID-19. The data were produced by immunoSEQ multiplex PCR, yet TCRdb's version contains in-frame clones alone and is incomplete. The sample records 28,000 or so clones, approximately 85% being singletons. Sequenced input: peripheral blood. The source of these receptors is a man between 60 and 75 years old with COVID-19, enrolled during active disease. CDR3s include the opening cysteine and the closing phenylalanine or tryptophan. D genes are given only for firm matches. For some rows the clone size is stated as once, few or many, or as a class when expanded; others skip it.

abundance	d_gene	v_gene	j_gene	CDR3nt	CDR3aa
NA	NA	TRBV2	TRBJ2-7	TGTGCCAGCAGTGAAACTAGAGCCGAGCAGTACTTC	CASSETRAEQYF
NA	TRBD2	TRBV9	TRBJ2-1	TGTGCCAGCAGCGGGACTAGCGGGCAGAGCTCCTACAATGAGCAGTTCTTC	CASSGTSGQSSYNEQFF
NA	NA	TRBV28	TRBJ1-1	TGTGCCAGCAGTTTGGAGGTCCGGAACACTGAAGCTTTCTTT	CASSLEVRNTEAFF
NA	NA	TRBV7-6	TRBJ2-7	TGTGCCAGCAGCCCCCTGGTAGCGGAGACCTACGAGCAGTACTTC	CASSPLVAETYEQYF
NA	TRBD1	TRBV13	TRBJ2-5	TGTGCCAGCAGCTTATCGGGGACAGGGGAGCAAGAGACCCAGTACTTC	CASSLSGTGEQETQYF
NA	TRBD1	TRBV29-1	TRBJ2-7	TGCAGCGTTGAAGTCGGGACAGGCTTCACCGAGCAGTACTTC	CSVEVGTGFTEQYF
NA	NA	TRBV18	TRBJ1-1	TGTGCCAGCTCGCCCGACAGATCTAACACTGAAGCTTTCTTT	CASSPDRSNTEAFF
NA	NA	TRBV5-8	TRBJ2-7	TGTGCCAGCAGCTTAGAAAGAGGCGAGCAGTACTTC	CASSLERGEQYF
NA	TRBD2	TRBV7-2	TRBJ2-7	TGTGCCAGCAGCAAACTAGCGGGAGGGTACGAGCAGTACTTC	CASSKLAGGYEQYF
NA	TRBD1	TRBV13	TRBJ2-4	TGTGCCAGCAGCTTAGTGACAGGGATTGCCAAAAACATTCAGTACTTC	CASSLVTGIAKNIQYF
medium-sized	TRBD1	TRBV7-9	TRBJ1-2	TGTGCCAGCAGCGCCAACAGGGGCGACTATGGCTACACCTTC	CASSANRGDYGYTF
once	NA	TRBV7-8	TRBJ2-1	TGTGCCAGCAGCTTAGTAGGGCAGGGGTTGACGAATGAGCAGTTCTTC	CASSLVGQGLTNEQFF
NA	TRBD2	TRBV18	TRBJ2-2	TGTGCCAGCTCACCCCGACGGGGGGACACCGGGGAGCTGTTTTTT	CASSPRRGDTGELFF
NA	TRBD1	TRBV5-1	TRBJ2-7	TGCGCCAGCAGCCTAGGGACAGGGGGCGAGGGCTACTTC	CASSLGTGGEGYF
NA	TRBD1	TRBV19	TRBJ1-5	TGTGCCAGTACCCGGGGGACAGCTAATAGCAATCAGCCCCAGCATTTT	CASTRGTANSNQPQHF
NA	NA	TRBV4-3	TRBJ1-3	TGCGCCAGCAGCCAAGATCGGGGAAACACCATATATTTT	CASSQDRGNTIYF
NA	NA	TRBV5-6	TRBJ2-1	TGTGCCAGCAGCTTGGCGAGTCAAGTCTACTCCTACAATGAGCAGTTCTTC	CASSLASQVYSYNEQFF
once	TRBD1	TRBV6-4	TRBJ1-5	TGTGCCAGACAGGGGTGGGGCAATCAGCCCCAGCATTTT	CARQGWGNQPQHF
once	TRBD2	TRBV6-4	TRBJ2-1	TGTGCCAGCAGATCAGCACTGACTAGCACCCCATCCTACAATGAGCAGTTCTTC	CASRSALTSTPSYNEQFF
NA	NA	TRBV15	TRBJ2-5	TGTGCCACCAGCAGAGATTGGACAGTCCAAGAGACCCAGTACTTC	CATSRDWTVQETQYF
NA	TRBD1	TRBV7-9	TRBJ1-1	TGTGCCAGCAGCTCCTCAGGGGGAGGGAACACTGAAGCTTTCTTT	CASSSSGGGNTEAFF
NA	TRBD2	TRBV10-3	TRBJ2-1	TGTGCCATCATGGCGGGAGCGCAACCCTACAATGAGCAGTTCTTC	CAIMAGAQPYNEQFF
NA	NA	TRBV28	TRBJ1-4	TGTGCCAGCAGTTTCCCCAGCTGGGCGACAGAGAGTAATGAAAAACTGTTTTTT	CASSFPSWATESNEKLFF
few	NA	TRBV6-5	TRBJ1-5	TGTGCCAGCACCCCGTCTGGGGCCCTGGGTCAGCCCCAGCATTTT	CASTPSGALGQPQHF
NA	NA	TRBV5-5	TRBJ1-4	TGTGCCAGCAGCGCAGGACAATTTAATGAAAAACTGTTTTTT	CASSAGQFNEKLFF
NA	TRBD1	TRBV20-1	TRBJ1-5	TGCAGTGCTAGTGACAGGGGGGTAAAACAGCCCCAGCATTTT	CSASDRGVKQPQHF
NA	TRBD1	TRBV3-1/TRBV3-2	TRBJ1-1	TGTGCCAGCAGCCAAGGGACAGGGGAAACTGAAGCTTTCTTT	CASSQGTGETEAFF
NA	NA	TRBV4-1	TRBJ2-1	TGCGCCAGCAGCCAAGTCTGGGGCTCTAGGGGGAATGAGCAGTTCTTC	CASSQVWGSRGNEQFF
once	NA	TRBV12-5	TRBJ2-3	TGTGCTAGTGGTTTGGGACAGGCGGCAGATACGCAGTATTTT	CASGLGQAADTQYF
NA	NA	TRBV18	TRBJ2-3	TGTGCCAGCTCACCAACGCTAGGGGCTACAGATACGCAGTATTTT	CASSPTLGATDTQYF
NA	TRBD1	TRBV28	TRBJ1-2	TGTGCCAGCAGTTTGCAGGGGGCGGGATGGAATGGCTACACCTTC	CASSLQGAGWNGYTF
NA	TRBD2	TRBV5-5	TRBJ2-2	TGTGCCAGCAGCTTTCTAGCGGGAAGCACCGGGGAGCTGTTTTTT	CASSFLAGSTGELFF
NA	TRBD2	TRBV5-6	TRBJ2-3	TGTGCCAGCAGCTTGGAAGGCTCGTGGGAGGGCAGCGTAGATACGCAGTATTTT	CASSLEGSWEGSVDTQYF
NA	TRBD2	TRBV27	TRBJ2-2	TGTGCCAGCAGTTTAAGCGGGATCGGGGAGCTGTTTTTT	CASSLSGIGELFF
once	TRBD2	TRBV18	TRBJ2-1	TGTGCCAGCTCAGGGGGGTTAGCGGGAAGGAGTGAGCAGTTCTTC	CASSGGLAGRSEQFF
once	TRBD1	TRBV11-2	TRBJ2-3	TGTGCCAGCAGCTTGACAGGGAACGGGGAAGATACGCAGTATTTT	CASSLTGNGEDTQYF
NA	NA	TRBV4-2	TRBJ2-1	TGTGCCAGCAGCCGAAGTGGGCCATTCCAGGACAATGAGCAGTTCTTC	CASSRSGPFQDNEQFF
NA	TRBD2	TRBV9	TRBJ2-1	TGTGCCAGCAGCGTAGCCCCTAGCGGGAGGCCAAGCGCTTACAATGAGCAGTTCTTC	CASSVAPSGRPSAYNEQFF
NA	NA	TRBV6-5	TRBJ2-3	TGTGCCAGCAGTACACAGGGAATTGAGGCAGATACGCAGTATTTT	CASSTQGIEADTQYF
NA	TRBD2	TRBV5-4	TRBJ2-7	TGTGCCAGCAGCTTGGGGACTAGCGGGAGGGCCAAGGACGAGCAGTACTTC	CASSLGTSGRAKDEQYF
NA	NA	TRBV9	TRBJ1-4	TGTGCCAGCAGCGTAGTGGAGGGAGGTGAAAAACTGTTTTTT	CASSVVEGGEKLFF
NA	TRBD2	TRBV3-1/TRBV3-2	TRBJ2-1	TGTGCCAGCAGCCAAGATTTAGGGCTAGCGGGAGGAGGGTACAATGAGCAGTTCTTC	CASSQDLGLAGGGYNEQFF
NA	TRBD1	TRBV5-1	TRBJ2-2	TGCGCCAGCAGCCCCAGGGGGCCGGACGGGGAGCTGTTTTTT	CASSPRGPDGELFF
NA	TRBD1	TRBV6-5	TRBJ1-5	TGTGCCAGCAGTCGGGACAGATTTGATCAGCCCCAGCATTTT	CASSRDRFDQPQHF
NA	NA	TRBV29-1	TRBJ2-5	TGCAGCGTTGAAGAGGGGCGCAGGGAGACCCAGTACTTC	CSVEEGRRETQYF
NA	NA	TRBV10-3	TRBJ1-3	TGTGCCATCAGTCTCGACAGGTTGAACACCATATATTTT	CAISLDRLNTIYF
NA	NA	TRBV5-8	TRBJ2-6	TGTGCCAGCAGCTTGGGGCTTACCTTTGGGGCCAACGTCCTGACTTTC	CASSLGLTFGANVLTF
NA	TRBD1	TRBV3-1/TRBV3-2	TRBJ1-2	TGTGCCAGCAGCCAAAGTCGACAGGGAGGTAATGGCTACACCTTC	CASSQSRQGGNGYTF
few	TRBD1	TRBV5-1	TRBJ1-1	TGCGCCAGCAGCCCAAGGGGACAGGGGGCGGCCGTCACTGAAGCTTTCTTT	CASSPRGQGAAVTEAFF
NA	TRBD2	TRBV7-9	TRBJ2-3	TGTGCCAGCAGCCCCGTCTCTAGCGGTAGCACAGATACGCAGTATTTT	CASSPVSSGSTDTQYF
NA	NA	TRBV25-1	TRBJ1-4	TGTGCCAGCAGTGAATACGGGGGATTTAATGAAAAACTGTTTTTT	CASSEYGGFNEKLFF
NA	NA	TRBV13	TRBJ2-7	TGTGCCAGCAGCTTAGCCGGGATTCACTCCTACGAGCAGTACTTC	CASSLAGIHSYEQYF
once	TRBD1	TRBV10-1	TRBJ1-5	TGCGCCAGCAGAGGGGACAGGGCGGTTGGTCAGCCCCAGCATTTT	CASRGDRAVGQPQHF
NA	NA	TRBV27	TRBJ2-1	TGTGCCAGCAGACGGGGAGATGAGCAGTTCTTC	CASRRGDEQFF
NA	TRBD1	TRBV5-6	TRBJ1-6	TGTGCCAGCAGCCGAGGACAGGGGAATTCACCCCTCCACTTT	CASSRGQGNSPLHF
NA	NA	TRBV7-3	TRBJ2-2	TGTGCCAGCAGCCCCTCGTCCGGGGAGCTGTTTTTT	CASSPSSGELFF
once	TRBD1	TRBV6-5	TRBJ2-3	TGTGCCAGCGTCGACCAGGGGGCAGATACGCAGTATTTT	CASVDQGADTQYF
NA	NA	TRBV5-1	TRBJ2-3	TGCGCCAGCAGCCTCCGACAGGGCACAGATACGCAGTATTTT	CASSLRQGTDTQYF
NA	TRBD1	TRBV5-6	TRBJ1-1	TGTGCCAGCAGCGGAACAGGGGTCGTTAAATTTGGGAACACTGAAGCTTTCTTT	CASSGTGVVKFGNTEAFF